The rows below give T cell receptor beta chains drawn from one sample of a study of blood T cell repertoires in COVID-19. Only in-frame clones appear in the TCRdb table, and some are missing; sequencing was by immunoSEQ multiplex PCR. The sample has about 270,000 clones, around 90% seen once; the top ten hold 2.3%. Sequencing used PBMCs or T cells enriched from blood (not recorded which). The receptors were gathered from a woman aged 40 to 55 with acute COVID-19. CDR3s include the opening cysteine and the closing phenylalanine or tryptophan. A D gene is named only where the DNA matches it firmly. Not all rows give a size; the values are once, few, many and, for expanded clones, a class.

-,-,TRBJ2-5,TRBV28,CASSFGVLETQYF,TGTGCCAGCAGTTTCGGGGTTCTGGAGACCCAGTACTTC
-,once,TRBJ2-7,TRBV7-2,CASSTSPESSYEQYF,TGTGCCAGCAGCACTAGCCCAGAAAGCTCCTACGAGCAGTACTTC
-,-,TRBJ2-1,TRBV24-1,CATSDSLGGARRNEQFF,TGTGCCACCAGTGATTCCCTCGGAGGTGCCCGGAGGAATGAGCAGTTCTTC
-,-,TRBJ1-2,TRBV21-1,CASSTDRGQYGYTF,TGTGCCAGCAGCACGGACAGGGGCCAGTATGGCTACACCTTC
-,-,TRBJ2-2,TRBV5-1,CARSWGGPGAGELFF,TGCGCCCGCAGCTGGGGGGGCCCGGGGGCCGGGGAGCTGTTTTTT
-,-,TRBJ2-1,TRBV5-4,CASSLTLAHEQFF,TGTGCCAGCAGCTTGACACTAGCACATGAGCAGTTCTTC
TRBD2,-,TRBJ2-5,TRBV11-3,CASSSPRRENPQETQYF,TGTGCCAGCAGCTCCCCCCGGCGGGAGAACCCCCAAGAGACCCAGTACTTC
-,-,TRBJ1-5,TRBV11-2,CASSVEGGGNQPQHF,TGTGCCAGCAGCGTCGAAGGAGGGGGCAATCAGCCCCAGCATTTT
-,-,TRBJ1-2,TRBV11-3,CASSSLPGLQGYTF,TGTGCCAGCAGCTCTCTCCCGGGACTTCAGGGCTACACCTTC
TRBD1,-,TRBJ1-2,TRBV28,CASTPPDRAYGYTF,TGTGCCAGCACCCCTCCTGACAGGGCTTATGGCTACACCTTC
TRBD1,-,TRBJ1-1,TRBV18,CASSPLTGDTEAFF,TGTGCCAGCTCACCCCTTACAGGGGATACTGAAGCTTTCTTT
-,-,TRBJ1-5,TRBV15,CATSPLPAVGGVGQPQHF,TGTGCCACCAGTCCTCTCCCCGCCGTAGGGGGAGTAGGGCAGCCCCAGCATTTT
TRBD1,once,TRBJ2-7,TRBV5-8,CASSKTGTGGYEQYF,TGTGCCAGCAGCAAAACCGGGACAGGGGGCTACGAGCAGTACTTC
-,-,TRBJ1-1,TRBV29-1,CSVTRGINTEAFF,TGCAGCGTTACACGGGGTATAAACACTGAAGCTTTCTTT
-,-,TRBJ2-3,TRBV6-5,CASRGTQDTQYF,TGTGCCAGCAGGGGGACTCAGGATACGCAGTATTTT
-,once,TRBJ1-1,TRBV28,CASSFYLRRVTEAFF,TGTGCCAGCAGTTTTTATTTGCGACGGGTCACTGAAGCTTTCTTT
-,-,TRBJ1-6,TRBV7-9,CASSLDRGTSTALHF,TGTGCCAGCAGCTTAGATCGGGGAACCTCCACAGCCCTCCACTTT
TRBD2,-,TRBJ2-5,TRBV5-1,CASRNIGLAGRQETQYF,TGCGCCAGCAGAAATATAGGACTAGCGGGGCGCCAAGAGACCCAGTACTTC
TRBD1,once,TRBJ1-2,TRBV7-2,CASSLATGGDYGYTF,TGTGCCAGCAGCTTAGCGACAGGGGGCGACTATGGCTACACCTTC
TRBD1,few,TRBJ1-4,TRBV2,CASSERTGIAEKLFF,TGTGCCAGCAGTGAACGGACAGGTATTGCTGAAAAACTGTTTTTT
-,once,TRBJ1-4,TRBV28,CASSLSQGGEKLFF,TGTGCCAGCAGTCTGTCTCAGGGTGGGGAAAAACTGTTTTTT
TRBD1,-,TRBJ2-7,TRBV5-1,CASSLQGDTSYEQYF,TGCGCCAGCAGCCTCCAGGGGGACACCTCCTACGAGCAGTACTTC
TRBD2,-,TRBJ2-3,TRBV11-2,CASSLASGKSDTQYF,TGTGCCAGCAGCTTAGCAAGCGGGAAGTCAGATACGCAGTATTTT
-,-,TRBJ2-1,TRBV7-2,CASSLVVGTYNEQFF,TGTGCCAGCAGCTTAGTAGTGGGGACTTACAATGAGCAGTTCTTC
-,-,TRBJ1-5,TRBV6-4,CASSDPPLQGPNQPQHF,TGTGCCAGCAGTGACCCCCCCCTACAGGGCCCGAATCAGCCCCAGCATTTT
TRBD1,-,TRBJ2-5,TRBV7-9,CASSETSDRERETQYF,TGTGCCAGCAGCGAGACCTCGGACAGGGAGAGGGAGACCCAGTACTTC
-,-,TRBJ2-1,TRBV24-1,CATSGTGWKQFF,TGTGCCACCAGTGGGACGGGATGGAAGCAGTTCTTC
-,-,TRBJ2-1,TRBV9,CASSVDPLFQDSYNEQFF,TGTGCCAGCAGCGTAGACCCCTTGTTCCAGGACTCCTACAATGAGCAGTTCTTC
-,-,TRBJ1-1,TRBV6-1,CASSEAGRASAFF,TGTGCCAGCAGTGAAGCGGGTCGGGCTAGCGCTTTCTTT
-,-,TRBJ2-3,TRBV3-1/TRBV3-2,CASSHFSGIDTQYF,TGTGCCAGCAGCCACTTTAGCGGAATAGATACGCAGTATTTT
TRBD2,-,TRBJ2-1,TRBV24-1,CATSEPSGREDYNEQFF,TGTGCCACCAGTGAGCCTAGTGGGCGGGAGGATTACAATGAGCAGTTCTTC
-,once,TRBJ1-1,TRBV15,CATNPNLGQNTEAFF,TGTGCCACCAACCCGAATCTCGGACAGAACACTGAAGCTTTCTTT
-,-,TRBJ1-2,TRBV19,CASSILDSYGYTF,TGTGCCAGTAGTATTTTGGACTCCTATGGCTACACCTTC
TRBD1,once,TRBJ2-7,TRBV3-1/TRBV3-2,CASSQNPGDRVTYEQYF,TGTGCCAGCAGCCAGAACCCCGGGGACAGGGTAACCTACGAGCAGTACTTC
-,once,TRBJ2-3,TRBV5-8,CASRPKRSDTQYF,TGTGCCAGCAGACCGAAGCGGTCTGATACGCAGTATTTT
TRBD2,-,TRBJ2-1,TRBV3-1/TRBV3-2,CASSQGLALNNEQFF,TGTGCCAGCAGCCAGGGACTAGCGCTGAACAATGAGCAGTTCTTC
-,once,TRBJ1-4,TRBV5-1,CASSFLGSTNEKLFF,TGCGCCAGCAGCTTTCTCGGGTCAACTAATGAAAAACTGTTTTTT